What follows describes a single T cell receptor (beta chain). The sample originates from a study of blood T cells in healthy people across ages. The second PCR ran roughly 7 to 11 cycles with a sample-barcoded 5' primer and J-beta primers. Every molecule of cDNA carried a tag from a template-switch adaptor with 12 random nucleotides. One entry per CDR3 protein results from TCRdb running MiXCR on the 5' RACE reads. Altogether roughly 800,000 distinct CDR3 sequences are present, roughly 53% being singletons, with the ten largest covering around 40%. Total RNA was isolated from each sample in quantities of at least 5.5 micrograms. The receptor's source is an elderly man in good health. Source material: blood.

CDR3 protein: CATRLGEQYF. The CDR3 DNA reads as TGTGCCACCAGGTTAGGTGAGCAGTACTTC. V gene TRBV25-1 combines with J gene TRBJ2-7; D remains ambiguous. CDR1 is MGHDK, CDR2 SYGVNS, per germline. With 10 bases removed from V and 7 bases from J, the gap between germline ends came to 11 bases. The CDR3 loop spans 10 amino acids.